A single sample gave rise to the 23 T cell receptor beta chains below, sequenced in a study of blood T cell repertoires in COVID-19. Data came from immunoSEQ multiplex PCR; TCRdb stores just in-frame clones and leaves some out. The table has approximately 210,000 clones, 89% seen once. Sample: PBMCs or T cells enriched from blood (not recorded which). Source of these receptors: a woman in her late teens or twenties who had recovered from COVID-19.

This chain joins TRBV5-1 and TRBJ2-1; perhaps TRBD2 as D (5 bases). Germline V gives CDR1 SGHRS, CDR2 YFSETQ. This CDR3 contains 13 residues. The ends were cut back, 2 bases at V and 6 bases at J, with 9 bases in the middle. CDR3 sequence reads: CASSFVGANEQFF. DNA for the CDR3: TGCGCCAGCAGCTTCGTGGGAGCCAATGAGCAGTTCTTC.

This clone was observed once. The chain uses TRBV19 and TRBJ1-2; D is undetermined. The CDR3 consists of 13 residues. Germline V CDR1 and CDR2: LNHDA, SQIVND (reference sequence). V shed 6 bases and J shed 3 bases, with 11 bases lying between them. This CDR3 reads CASRADTYYGYTF. The DNA for the CDR3 is TGTGCCAGTAGAGCCGATACCTACTATGGCTACACCTTC.

This chain uses TRBV9 with TRBJ2-7, with D possibly TRBD1 on 7 matching bases. Trimming pared 3 bases from V and 5 bases from J, leaving 15 bases between. Germline CDR1 SGDLS, CDR2 YYNGEE. The CDR3 extends over 14 amino acids. The CDR3 nucleotides are TGTGCCAGCAGCGCCTTGCAGGGGGGCGACGAGCAGTACTTC. Its protein product is CASSALQGGDEQYF.

This chain joins TRBV19 and TRBJ1-2; D is perhaps TRBD1 (5 bases). CDR3 length: 16 amino acids. CDR1 is LNHDA and CDR2 is SQIVND in the germline V gene (reference sequence). V was clipped by 2 bases and J by 4 bases, with 17 bases between them. CDR3 sequence: CASSISSAGYFYGYTF. CDR3 coding DNA: TGTGCCAGTAGTATATCTTCGGCAGGGTACTTCTATGGCTACACCTTC. The whole variable domain, filled in from reference TRBV19 and TRBJ1-2, reads DGGITQSPKYLFRKEGQNVTLSCEQNLNHDAMYWYRQDPGQGLRLIYYSQIVNDFQKGDIAEGYSVSREKKESFPLTVTSAQKNPTAFYLCASSISSAGYFYGYTFGSGTRLTVV.

J is TRBJ2-1 and V is TRBV30, with D maybe TRBD1 (6 bases). The CDR3 covers 14 residues. The V gene lost 5 bases and the J gene lost 1 base, with 12 bases spanning the gap. The germline gives CDR1 GTSNPN, CDR2 SVGIG (reference sequence). The CDR3 here is CAWGRGGSYNEQFF. In nucleotides, the CDR3 is TGTGCCTGGGGTCGAGGGGGTTCCTACAATGAGCAGTTCTTC.

The chain couples TRBV5-4 to TRBJ2-3; D may be TRBD1 (6 bases). Germline-derived CDR1 and CDR2 are SGHNT and YYREEE (reference sequence). Trimming shortened V by 1 base and J by 2 bases, and 11 bases separated the two germline ends. This CDR3 has 15 residues. The CDR3 sequence is CASSLQDRVTDTQYF. DNA for the CDR3: TGTGCCAGCAGCTTGCAGGACAGAGTCACAGATACGCAGTATTTT.

The rearrangement uses TRBV19 and TRBJ1-5; TRBD1 matches at 11 bases. The germline CDR1 and CDR2 sequences are LNHDA and SQIVND (reference sequence). The CDR3 length is 19 residues. The junction had 19 bases not matched to a gene; V was cut back by 3 bases and J by 9 bases. Here the CDR3 reads CASSIGREIADRGQSPQHF. CDR3 coding DNA: TGTGCCAGTAGTATTGGCCGGGAGATTGCGGACAGGGGGCAGTCGCCCCAGCATTTT.

The chain is built from TRBV19 and TRBJ1-2; D uncertain. The CDR3 spans 16 residues. CDR1 is LNHDA, CDR2 SQIVND, per germline (reference sequence). V was clipped by 4 bases and J by 4 bases, with 19 bases between them. The CDR3 is CASSKTSQTTPYGYTF. The CDR3 region has the DNA TGTGCCAGTAGTAAAACCTCACAGACTACCCCCTATGGCTACACCTTC. Based on the CDR3 plus reference TRBV19 and TRBJ1-2, the full variable domain is DGGITQSPKYLFRKEGQNVTLSCEQNLNHDAMYWYRQDPGQGLRLIYYSQIVNDFQKGDIAEGYSVSREKKESFPLTVTSAQKNPTAFYLCASSKTSQTTPYGYTFGSGTRLTVV.

The genes are TRBV19 and TRBJ1-2; no reliable D call. Germline V gives CDR1 LNHDA, CDR2 SQIVND (reference sequence). V lost 3 bases and J lost 2, with 7 bases in between. The CDR3 runs 13 residues. The CDR3 DNA reads TGTGCCAGTAGTATCGTAGTCAACTATGGCTACACCTTC. It codes for CASSIVVNYGYTF.

This chain connects TRBV7-2 to TRBJ1-6; 8 bases match TRBD1. The CDR3 is made up of 15 amino acids. V trimming: 5 bases; J trimming: 6 bases; junction bases outside the gene matches: 6. The V gene's germline CDR1 is SGHTA and CDR2 FQGNSA. Written as DNA, the CDR3 is TGTGCCAGCAGCCCAGGGGGGACAGGTAATTCACCCCTCCACTTT. Protein sequence: CASSPGGTGNSPLHF.

The count of this clone is one. This rearrangement joins TRBV5-1 to TRBJ2-1, with D unresolved. The germline gives CDR1 SGHRS, CDR2 YFSETQ. The V end was cut by 2 bases, the J end by 0 bases, with 12 bases between. There are 16 residues in the CDR3. The CDR3 sequence is CASSFGGRSSYNEQFF. In DNA, the CDR3 is TGCGCCAGCAGCTTCGGTGGCCGGAGCTCCTACAATGAGCAGTTCTTC. The full variable domain, completed using reference TRBV5-1 and TRBJ2-1, is KAGVTQTPRYLIKTRGQQVTLSCSPISGHRSVSWYQQTPGQGLQFLFEYFSETQRNKGNFPGRFSGRQFSNSRSEMNVSTLELGDSALYLCASSFGGRSSYNEQFFGPGTRLTVL.

The table lists this clone with a few counts. The V call is TRBV5-6, the J call TRBJ2-1; D possibly corresponds to TRBD2 (6 bases). The CDR3 loop spans 17 amino acids. Germline CDR1 SGHDT, CDR2 YYEEEE. Trimming shortened V by 3 bases and J by 9 bases, and 25 bases separated the two germline ends. The CDR3 is CASSSQKRLGVQREQFF. The CDR3 DNA reads as TGTGCCAGCAGCTCGCAAAAGCGACTAGGTGTACAGCGTGAGCAGTTCTTC.

The sample holds one count of this clone. V gene TRBV4-2 combines with J gene TRBJ2-1; 11 positions match TRBD2. In germline, CDR1 is LGHNA, CDR2 YNFKEQ. After removal of 1 base from V and 7 bases from J, the junction contained 3 bases not matched to a gene. CDR3 length equals 15 residues. CDR3 amino acids: CASSQALAGVNEQFF. The CDR3 nucleotides read TGTGCCAGCAGCCAAGCACTAGCGGGGGTAAATGAGCAGTTCTTC.

V gene TRBV19 combines with J gene TRBJ2-1; 7 nucleotides line up with TRBD2. The CDR3 consists of 14 residues. Trimming at V came to 5 bases and at J to 4 bases, leaving 5 bases not matched to a gene. CDR1 LNHDA and CDR2 SQIVND come from the germline V gene (reference sequence). This chain's CDR3 is CASSGRGEYNEQFF. As DNA, the CDR3 is TGTGCCAGTAGTGGGAGGGGTGAATACAATGAGCAGTTCTTC.

The chain employs TRBV28 and TRBJ1-5, with D possibly TRBD1 on 5 matching bases. Germline V lookup: CDR1 MDHEN, CDR2 SYDVKM. V was trimmed by 4 bases and J by 7 bases, leaving 14 bases between them. The CDR3 length is 14 residues. CDR3 in amino acids: CASSSGGTGQPQHF. CDR3 coding DNA: TGTGCCAGCAGTTCCGGGGGGACCGGGCAGCCCCAGCATTTT.

The chain recombines TRBV10-2 with TRBJ2-7, with D tentatively TRBD1 (5 bases). Germline CDR1 is WSHSY and CDR2 is SAAADI. V lost 6 bases and J 3 bases, leaving 9 bases between the germline ends. The CDR3 is 12 residues long. This CDR3 is CASREGDYEQYF. In nucleotides, the CDR3 is TGCGCCAGCAGGGAAGGGGACTACGAGCAGTACTTC.

This clone was counted once. The J gene is TRBJ2-7, the V gene TRBV10-3; 8 bases fit TRBD2. The CDR3 is made up of 14 amino acids. Trimming removed 11 bases from V and 3 bases from J; junction bases left unmatched: 12. Germline V gene data show CDR1 as ENHRY and CDR2 as SYGVKD. The CDR3 loop reads CAATTSGLDYEQYF. CDR3 nucleotides: TGTGCCGCCACCACTAGCGGTCTGGACTACGAGCAGTACTTC.

The chain couples TRBV19 to TRBJ2-5, with 7 bases that match TRBD2. Germline lookup yields CDR1 LNHDA and CDR2 SQIVND (reference sequence). V lost 10 bases to trimming and J lost 4 bases; unmatched junction nucleotides: 12. The CDR3 covers 14 residues. Here the CDR3 reads CATGLTGLGETQYF. The CDR3 DNA reads TGTGCCACGGGCTTAACCGGACTAGGAGAGACCCAGTACTTC. The full variable domain, completed using reference TRBV19 and TRBJ2-5, is DGGITQSPKYLFRKEGQNVTLSCEQNLNHDAMYWYRQDPGQGLRLIYYSQIVNDFQKGDIAEGYSVSREKKESFPLTVTSAQKNPTAFYLCATGLTGLGETQYFGPGTRLLVL.

This clone was picked up one time. This chain links TRBV18 with TRBJ2-5; 10 bases align to TRBD2. This CDR3 spans 17 amino acids. CDR1 is KGHSH and CDR2 is LQKENI in the germline V gene. V trimming: 2 bases; J trimming: 6 bases; junction bases outside the gene matches: 12. CDR3 residues: CASSPTLERGGLKTQYF. The CDR3 nucleotides read TGTGCCAGCTCACCAACGTTGGAGCGGGGGGGCCTGAAGACCCAGTACTTC.

This chain connects TRBV7-3 to TRBJ2-3; D is perhaps TRBD1 (6 bases). The CDR3 loop spans 14 amino acids. Germline CDR1 reads SGHTA; CDR2 reads FQGTGA. V was cut by 5 bases and J by 2 bases, with 11 bases left in between. CDR3 loop: CASSPGQITDTQYF. The CDR3 nucleotides are TGTGCCAGCAGCCCGGGACAAATCACAGATACGCAGTATTTT.

The V and J genes are TRBV18 and TRBJ1-6; TRBD1 agrees at 11 bases. The germline V gene has CDR1 KGHSH and CDR2 LQKENI. V lost 5 bases to trimming and J lost 9 bases; unmatched junction nucleotides: 6. This CDR3 contains 15 residues. The CDR3 loop is CASSTDRGQGSPLHF. The DNA of the CDR3 is TGTGCCAGCTCAACGGACAGGGGGCAGGGTTCACCCCTCCACTTT.

This chain connects TRBV9 to TRBJ2-1; tentatively, D is TRBD2 (6 bases). Trimming cost V 4 bases and J 7 bases, with 15 bases left between them. The CDR3 is 14 amino acids. The germline V gene encodes CDR1 SGDLS and CDR2 YYNGEE. The CDR3, as DNA: TGTGCCAGCAGCCCGGGGGACCGACGGAATGAGCAGTTCTTC. Translated, it gives CASSPGDRRNEQFF.

The V gene is TRBV24-1, the J gene TRBJ2-7; 7 bases fit TRBD2. The CDR3 length is 15 residues. Looked up from germline, CDR1 is KGHDR and CDR2 is SFDVKD. V lost 5 bases and J lost 4; bases outside the gene matches: 10. CDR3 amino acids: CATSGSAGTGYEQYF. The CDR3, as DNA: TGTGCCACCAGTGGTTCAGCGGGGACGGGGTACGAGCAGTACTTC.